This entry features one T cell receptor (beta chain) sequence. Its antigen is not known. The sample belongs to a study of blood T cells in healthy people across ages. Study results and caveats: The diversity estimates, figures obtained from one million T cells, were considered underestimates.

Then a second PCR, running roughly 7 to 11 cycles, was carried out with a sample-barcoded 5' primer and a J-beta primer mix. Each of the samples gave a minimum of 2.5 million paired-end reads that contained CDR3. TCRdb processed the 5' RACE reads anew with MiXCR; each CDR3 protein has one entry. This table holds about 1.1 million distinct CDR3 sequences, about two fifths found once. CDR1 and CDR2 from the germline V gene are GTSNPN and SVGIG (reference sequence). Trimming took off 2 bases at V and 7 bases at J, with 8 bases between the two ends. This CDR3 region has 11 residues. The receptor's source is a young man in good health. Specimen: blood. The rearrangement links TRBV30 to TRBJ1-1; D is undetermined. The CDR3 loop is CAWSRAVEAFF. Written as DNA, the CDR3 is TGTGCCTGGAGTAGGGCGGTTGAAGCTTTCTTT.